Listed here are 2 T cell receptor beta chains from one sample, sequenced in a study of blood T cells in healthy people across ages. Then a second PCR, running about 6 to 12 cycles, was carried out with a sample-barcoded 5' primer and a J-beta primer mix. TCRdb independently ran MiXCR on the 5' RACE reads; one entry per CDR3 protein. The profile shows about 640,000 distinct CDR3 sequences, approximately 59% of them singletons. Sequenced sample: blood. These receptors originate from a man aged 60 to 75 in good health.

In regard to this clonotype: One junction end does not reproduce the germline sequence, and a read error may be involved. The chain employs TRBV7-6 and TRBJ2-3; a possible D gene is TRBD2 (5 bases). CDR1 and CDR2 (germline): SGHVS, FNYEAQ. The CDR3 loop spans 14 amino acids. Here the CDR3 reads CASSVAQLSDTQYF. DNA of the CDR3: TGTGCCAGCAGCGTAGCGCAGTTATCAGATACGCAGTATTTT.

V and J are TRBV3-1 and TRBJ2-2, with D possibly TRBD1 on 5 matching bases. The germline V gene encodes CDR1 LGHDT and CDR2 YNNKEL (reference sequence). The CDR3 length is 16 residues. With 4 bases removed from V and 0 bases from J, the gap between germline ends came to 12 bases. The CDR3 here is CASSRRQNSNTGELFF. Here the CDR3 DNA reads TGTGCCAGCAGCCGTAGACAGAATTCGAACACCGGGGAGCTGTTTTTT.